This T cell receptor (beta chain) is drawn from a study of shared clonotypes between healthy human individuals. Deep was the level at which the assay was run. Several immunoSEQ 96-well plates shared each subset's DNA, each plate a replicate. Clones were sequenced by immunoSEQ multiplex PCR, and TCRdb holds only the in-frame ones, with some missing. The data hold more than 2 million clones, with about 95% observed a single time. Only CD45RO-negative cells positively selected for CCR7 counted as naive CD8 cells, so terminally differentiated effector memory CD45RA+ cells were excluded. Sequenced input: naive CD8+ T cells sorted from blood. This clonotype was sampled from a man between 18 and 29 years old in good health.

CDR3 DNA sequence: TGTGCCAGCAGCCGACGGGAGCAGGGCCTGAACACTGAAGCTTTCTTT. Translation: CASSRREQGLNTEAFF. The genes are TRBV7-9 and TRBJ1-1, with D tentatively TRBD1 (5 bases). In germline, CDR1 is SEHNR, CDR2 FQNEAQ (reference sequence). V was shortened by 5 bases and J by 0 bases, with 16 bases between the two germline ends. The CDR3 is 16 residues long. Full variable domain (remainder filled in from reference TRBV7-9 and TRBJ1-1): DTGVSQNPRHKITKRGQNVTFRCDPISEHNRLYWYRQTLGQGPEFLTYFQNEAQLEKSRLLSDRFSAERPKGSFSTLEIQRTEQGDSAMYLCASSRREQGLNTEAFFGQGTRLTVV.